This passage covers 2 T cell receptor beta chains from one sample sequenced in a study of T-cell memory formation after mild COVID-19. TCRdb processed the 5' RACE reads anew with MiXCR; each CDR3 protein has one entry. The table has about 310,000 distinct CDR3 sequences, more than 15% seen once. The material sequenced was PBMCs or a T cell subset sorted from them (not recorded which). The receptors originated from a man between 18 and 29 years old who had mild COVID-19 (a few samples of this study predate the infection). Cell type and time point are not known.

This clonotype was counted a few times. CDR3 sequence (DNA): TGTGCCAGCAGTCTCCAGAGTCCCTACGAGCAGTACGTC. It is translated as CASSLQSPYEQYV. The V and J genes are TRBV2 and TRBJ2-7, with unresolved D. The germline V and J ends were trimmed by 5 bases and 2 bases, with 10 bases remaining between them. Per the germline V gene, CDR1 is SNHLY and CDR2 is FYNNEI. This CDR3 has 13 residues.

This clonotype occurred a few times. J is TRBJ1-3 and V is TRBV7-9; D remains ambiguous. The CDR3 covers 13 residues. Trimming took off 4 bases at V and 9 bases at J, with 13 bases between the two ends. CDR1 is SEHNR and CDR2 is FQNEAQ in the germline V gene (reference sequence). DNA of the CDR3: TGTGCCAGCAGCTCGGAGGGAGGACGCACCATATATTTT. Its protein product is CASSSEGGRTIYF.